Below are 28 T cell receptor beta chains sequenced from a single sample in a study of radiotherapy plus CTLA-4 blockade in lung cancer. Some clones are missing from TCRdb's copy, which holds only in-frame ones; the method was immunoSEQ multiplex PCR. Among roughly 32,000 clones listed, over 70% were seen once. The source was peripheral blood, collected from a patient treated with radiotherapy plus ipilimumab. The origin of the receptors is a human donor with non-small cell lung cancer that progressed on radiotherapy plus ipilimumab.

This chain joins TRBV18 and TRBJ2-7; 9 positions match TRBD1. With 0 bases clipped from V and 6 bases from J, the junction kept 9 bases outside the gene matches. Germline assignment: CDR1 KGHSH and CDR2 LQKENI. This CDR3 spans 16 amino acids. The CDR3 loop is CASSPPSGQGISEQYF. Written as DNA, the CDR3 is TGTGCCAGCTCACCACCTTCAGGACAGGGGATCTCCGAGCAGTACTTC.

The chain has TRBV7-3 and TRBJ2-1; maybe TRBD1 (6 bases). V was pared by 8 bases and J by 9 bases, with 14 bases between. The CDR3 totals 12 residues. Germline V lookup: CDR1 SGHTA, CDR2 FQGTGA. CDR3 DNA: TGTGCCAGCGGCCATCCAGGGGTTGAGCAGTTCTTC. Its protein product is CASGHPGVEQFF.

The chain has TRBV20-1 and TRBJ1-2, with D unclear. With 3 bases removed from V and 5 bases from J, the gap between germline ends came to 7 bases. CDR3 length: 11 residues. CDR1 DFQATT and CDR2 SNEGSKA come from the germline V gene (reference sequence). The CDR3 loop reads CSASPEYGYTF. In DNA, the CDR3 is TGCAGTGCTAGTCCAGAGTATGGCTACACCTTC.

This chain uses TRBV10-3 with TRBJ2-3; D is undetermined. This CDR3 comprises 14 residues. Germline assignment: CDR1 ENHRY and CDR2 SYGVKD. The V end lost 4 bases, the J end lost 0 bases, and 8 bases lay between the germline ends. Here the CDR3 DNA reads TGTGCCATCAGTGGGACGCGCAGCACAGATACGCAGTATTTT. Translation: CAISGTRSTDTQYF.

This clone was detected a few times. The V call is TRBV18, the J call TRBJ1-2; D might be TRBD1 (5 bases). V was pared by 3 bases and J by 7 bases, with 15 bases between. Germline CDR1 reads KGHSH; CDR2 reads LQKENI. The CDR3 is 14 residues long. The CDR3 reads CASSPFKGIGGYTF. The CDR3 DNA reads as TGTGCCAGCTCACCTTTCAAGGGGATCGGTGGCTACACCTTC.

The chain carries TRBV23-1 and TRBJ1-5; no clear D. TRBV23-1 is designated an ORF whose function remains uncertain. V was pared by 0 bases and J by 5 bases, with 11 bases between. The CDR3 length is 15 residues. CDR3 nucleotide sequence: TGCGCCAGCAGTCAATCGAGTGGAGTGGATCAGCCCCAGCATTTT. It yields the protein CASSQSSGVDQPQHF.

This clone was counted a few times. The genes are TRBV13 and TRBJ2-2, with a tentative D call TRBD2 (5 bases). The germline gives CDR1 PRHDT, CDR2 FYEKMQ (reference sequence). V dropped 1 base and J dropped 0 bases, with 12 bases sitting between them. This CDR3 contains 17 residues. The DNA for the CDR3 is TGTGCCAGCAGCTTAGTTGGAGGACGGGCGAACACCGGGGAGCTGTTTTTT. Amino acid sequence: CASSLVGGRANTGELFF.

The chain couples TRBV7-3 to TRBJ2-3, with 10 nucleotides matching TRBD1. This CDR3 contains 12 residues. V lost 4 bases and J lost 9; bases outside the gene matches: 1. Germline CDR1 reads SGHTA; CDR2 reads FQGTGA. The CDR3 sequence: CASSWTGGTQYF. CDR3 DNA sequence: TGTGCCAGCAGCTGGACAGGGGGGACGCAGTATTTT.

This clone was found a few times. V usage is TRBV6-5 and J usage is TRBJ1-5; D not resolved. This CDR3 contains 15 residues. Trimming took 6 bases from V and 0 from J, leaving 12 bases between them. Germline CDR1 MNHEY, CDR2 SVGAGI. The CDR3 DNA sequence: TGTGCCAGCAGCCCCGGGAGGTATAGCAATCAGCCCCAGCATTTT. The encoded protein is CASSPGRYSNQPQHF.

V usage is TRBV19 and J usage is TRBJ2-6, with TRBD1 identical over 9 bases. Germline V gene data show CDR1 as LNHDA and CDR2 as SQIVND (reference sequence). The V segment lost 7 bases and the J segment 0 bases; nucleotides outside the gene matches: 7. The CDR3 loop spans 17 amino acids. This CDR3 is CASTPGQGPSGANVLTF. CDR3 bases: TGTGCCAGTACCCCGGGACAGGGTCCCTCTGGGGCCAACGTCCTGACTTTC.

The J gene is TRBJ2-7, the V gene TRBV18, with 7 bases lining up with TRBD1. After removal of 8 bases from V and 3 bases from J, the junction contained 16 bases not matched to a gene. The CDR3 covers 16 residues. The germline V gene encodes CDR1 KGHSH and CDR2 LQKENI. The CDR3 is CASQGSKQGSGYEQYF. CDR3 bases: TGTGCCAGCCAAGGCAGTAAACAGGGGAGCGGCTACGAGCAGTACTTC.

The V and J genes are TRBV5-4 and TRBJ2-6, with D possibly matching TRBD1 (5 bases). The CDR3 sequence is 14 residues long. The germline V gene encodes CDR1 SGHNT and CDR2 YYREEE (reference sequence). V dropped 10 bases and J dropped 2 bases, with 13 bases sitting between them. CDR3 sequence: CAGTSQAGANVLTF. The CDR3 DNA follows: TGTGCCGGCACCTCACAGGCTGGGGCCAACGTCCTGACTTTC.

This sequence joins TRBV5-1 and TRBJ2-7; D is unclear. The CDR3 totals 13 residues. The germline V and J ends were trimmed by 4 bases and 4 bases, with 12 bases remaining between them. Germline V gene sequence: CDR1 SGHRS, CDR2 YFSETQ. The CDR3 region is CASSPDPNYEQYF. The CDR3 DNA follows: TGCGCCAGCAGCCCGGACCCAAATTACGAGCAGTACTTC. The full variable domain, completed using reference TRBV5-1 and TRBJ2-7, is KAGVTQTPRYLIKTRGQQVTLSCSPISGHRSVSWYQQTPGQGLQFLFEYFSETQRNKGNFPGRFSGRQFSNSRSEMNVSTLELGDSALYLCASSPDPNYEQYFGPGTRLTVT.

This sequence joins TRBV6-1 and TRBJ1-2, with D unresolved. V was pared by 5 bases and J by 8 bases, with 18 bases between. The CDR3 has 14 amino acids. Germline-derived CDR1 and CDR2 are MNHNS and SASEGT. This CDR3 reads CASSTPQALMGYTF. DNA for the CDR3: TGTGCCAGCAGTACCCCCCAGGCTCTGATGGGCTACACCTTC.

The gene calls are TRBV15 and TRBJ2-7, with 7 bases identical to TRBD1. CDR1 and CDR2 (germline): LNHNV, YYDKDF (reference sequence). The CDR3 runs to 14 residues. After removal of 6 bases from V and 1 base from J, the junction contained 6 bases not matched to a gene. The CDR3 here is CATRDDRESYEQYF. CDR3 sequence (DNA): TGTGCCACCAGAGACGACAGGGAATCCTACGAGCAGTACTTC.

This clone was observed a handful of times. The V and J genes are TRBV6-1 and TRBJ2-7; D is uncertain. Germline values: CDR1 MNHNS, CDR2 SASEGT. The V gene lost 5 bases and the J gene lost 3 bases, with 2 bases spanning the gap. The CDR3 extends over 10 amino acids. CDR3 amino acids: CASSYYEQYF. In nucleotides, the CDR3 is TGTGCCAGCAGTTACTACGAGCAGTACTTC.

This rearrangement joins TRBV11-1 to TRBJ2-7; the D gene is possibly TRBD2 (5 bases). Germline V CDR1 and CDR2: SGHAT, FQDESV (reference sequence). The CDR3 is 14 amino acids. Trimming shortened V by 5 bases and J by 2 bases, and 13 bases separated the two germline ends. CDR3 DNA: TGTGCCAGCAGCCGAAGGAGGTACCCCTACGAGCAGTACTTC. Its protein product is CASSRRRYPYEQYF.

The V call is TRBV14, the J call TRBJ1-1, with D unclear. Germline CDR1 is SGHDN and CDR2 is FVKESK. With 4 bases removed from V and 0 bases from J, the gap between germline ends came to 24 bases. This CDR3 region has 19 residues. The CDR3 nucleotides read TGTGCCAGCAGCCCCTCTTCTGGCCGAGCTCCCTGGATGAACACTGAAGCTTTCTTT. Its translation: CASSPSSGRAPWMNTEAFF.

In DNA form, the CDR3 reads TGTGCCAGCAGCTATTCCGGGACAGGGAGAAATCAGCCCCAGCATTTT. As protein: CASSYSGTGRNQPQHF. This rearrangement joins TRBV27 to TRBJ1-5, with 9 bases that match TRBD1. The CDR3 totals 16 residues. CDR1 is MNHEY, CDR2 SMNVEV, per germline (reference sequence). J gave up 4 bases and V 6 bases, and 10 bases lay outside the gene matches.

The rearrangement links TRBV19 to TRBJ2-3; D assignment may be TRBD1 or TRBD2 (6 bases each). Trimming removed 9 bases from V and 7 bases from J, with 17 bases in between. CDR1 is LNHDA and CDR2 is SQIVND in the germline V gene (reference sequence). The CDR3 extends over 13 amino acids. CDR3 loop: CASRDGGANTQYF. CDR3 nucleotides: TGTGCCAGCCGCGACGGGGGCGCGAATACGCAGTATTTT.

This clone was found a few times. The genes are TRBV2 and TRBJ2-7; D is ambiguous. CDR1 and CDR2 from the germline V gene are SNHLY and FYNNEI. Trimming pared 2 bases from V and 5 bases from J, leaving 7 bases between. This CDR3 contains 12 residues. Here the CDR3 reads CASSEFFDEQYF. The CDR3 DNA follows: TGTGCCAGCAGTGAATTTTTCGACGAGCAGTACTTC.

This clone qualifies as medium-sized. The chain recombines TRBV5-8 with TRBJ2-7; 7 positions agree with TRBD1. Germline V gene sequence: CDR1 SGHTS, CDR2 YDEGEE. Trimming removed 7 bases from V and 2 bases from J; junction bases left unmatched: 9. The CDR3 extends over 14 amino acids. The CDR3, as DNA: TGTGCCAGCTCCACCCTAGGGGGCACCTACGAGCAGTACTTC. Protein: CASSTLGGTYEQYF. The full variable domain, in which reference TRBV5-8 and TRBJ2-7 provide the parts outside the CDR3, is EAGVTQSPTHLIKTRGQQATLRCSPISGHTSVYWYQQALGLGLQFLLWYDEGEERNRGNFPPRFSGRQFPNYSSELNVNALELEDSALYLCASSTLGGTYEQYFGPGTRLTVT.

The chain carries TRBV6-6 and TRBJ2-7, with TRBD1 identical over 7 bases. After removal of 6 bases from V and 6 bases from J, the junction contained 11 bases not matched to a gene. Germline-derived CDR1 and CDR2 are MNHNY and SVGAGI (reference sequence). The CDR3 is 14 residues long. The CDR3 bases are TGTGCCAGCAGAGCACCCGACAGGGTTGGCGAGCAGTACTTC. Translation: CASRAPDRVGEQYF.

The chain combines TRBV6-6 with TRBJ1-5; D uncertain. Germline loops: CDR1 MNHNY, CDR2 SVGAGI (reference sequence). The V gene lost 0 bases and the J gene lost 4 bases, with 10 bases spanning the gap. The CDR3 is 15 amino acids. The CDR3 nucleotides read TGTGCCAGCAGTTACTCGAGGGCGGGGAATCAGCCCCAGCATTTT. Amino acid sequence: CASSYSRAGNQPQHF.

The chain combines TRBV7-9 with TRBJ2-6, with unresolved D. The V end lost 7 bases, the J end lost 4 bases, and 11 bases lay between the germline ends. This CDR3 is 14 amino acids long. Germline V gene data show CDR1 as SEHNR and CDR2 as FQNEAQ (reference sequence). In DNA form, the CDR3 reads TGTGCCAGCACCATAGCTTCCGGGGCCAACGTCCTGACTTTC. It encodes CASTIASGANVLTF.

The CDR3 reads CASSYLLPGQGEEAFF. The CDR3 DNA is TGTGCCAGCAGTTATCTTTTACCGGGACAGGGGGAAGAAGCTTTCTTT. The V and J genes are TRBV6-5 and TRBJ1-1; TRBD1 matches at 11 bases. This CDR3 comprises 16 residues. The trim removed 3 bases at V and 8 bases at J, leaving 11 bases unmatched. Germline V gene data show CDR1 as MNHEY and CDR2 as SVGAGI.

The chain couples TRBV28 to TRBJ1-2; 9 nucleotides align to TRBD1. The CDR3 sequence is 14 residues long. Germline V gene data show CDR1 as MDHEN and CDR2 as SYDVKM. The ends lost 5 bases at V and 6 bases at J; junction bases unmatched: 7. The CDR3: CASSLTGGRNGYTF. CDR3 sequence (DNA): TGTGCCAGCAGTCTGACAGGGGGGCGGAATGGCTACACCTTC.

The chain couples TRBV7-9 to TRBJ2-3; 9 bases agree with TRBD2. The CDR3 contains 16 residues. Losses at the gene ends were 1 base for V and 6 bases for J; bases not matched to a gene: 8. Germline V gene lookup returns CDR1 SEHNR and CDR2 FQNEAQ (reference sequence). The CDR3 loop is CASSLGLAGGLDTQYF. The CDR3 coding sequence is TGTGCCAGCAGCTTAGGACTGGCGGGGGGGCTGGATACGCAGTATTTT.